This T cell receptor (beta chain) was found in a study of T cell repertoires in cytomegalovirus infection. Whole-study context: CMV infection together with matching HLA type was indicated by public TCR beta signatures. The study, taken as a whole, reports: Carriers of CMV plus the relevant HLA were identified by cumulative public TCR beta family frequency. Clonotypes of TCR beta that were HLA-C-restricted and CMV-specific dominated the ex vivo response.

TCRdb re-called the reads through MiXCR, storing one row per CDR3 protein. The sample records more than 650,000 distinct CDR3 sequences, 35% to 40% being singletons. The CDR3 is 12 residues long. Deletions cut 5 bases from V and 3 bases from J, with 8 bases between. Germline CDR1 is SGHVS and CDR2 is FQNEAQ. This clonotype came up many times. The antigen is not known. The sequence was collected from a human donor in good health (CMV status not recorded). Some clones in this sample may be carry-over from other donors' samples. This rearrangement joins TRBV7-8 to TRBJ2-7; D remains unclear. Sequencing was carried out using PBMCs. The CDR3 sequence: CASSDNIYEQYF. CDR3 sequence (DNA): TGTGCCAGCAGCGACAATATCTACGAGCAGTACTTC.